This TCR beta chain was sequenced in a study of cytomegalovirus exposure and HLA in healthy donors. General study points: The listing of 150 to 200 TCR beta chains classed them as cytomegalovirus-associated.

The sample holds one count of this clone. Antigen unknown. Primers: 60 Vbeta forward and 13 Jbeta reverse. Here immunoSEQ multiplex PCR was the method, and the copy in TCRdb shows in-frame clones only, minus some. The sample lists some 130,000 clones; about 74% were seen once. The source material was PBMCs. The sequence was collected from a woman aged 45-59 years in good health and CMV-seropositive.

The CDR3 protein is CASSRDRAYEQYF. The CDR3 DNA sequence: TGTGCCAGCAGCCGGGACAGGGCCTACGAGCAGTACTTC. The rearrangement uses TRBV7-9 and TRBJ2-7; TRBD1 matches 9 bases. The CDR3 covers 13 residues. The J segment lost 2 bases and the V segment lost 5 bases, leaving 1 base of the junction unmatched. The V gene's germline CDR1 is SEHNR and CDR2 FQNEAQ (reference sequence).